The subject of this entry is one TCR beta chain. Its matching antigen is unknown. The data are from a study of cytomegalovirus exposure and HLA in healthy donors. Study conclusions and caveats: In a later analysis, HLA-associated TCR beta chains were more clonally expanded than equally common others.

Germline V gene data show CDR1 as SQVTM and CDR2 as ANQGSEA. With V trimmed by 1 base and J by 4 bases, 6 bases remained unmatched. The CDR3 is 14 residues long. It was with 60 Vbeta and 13 Jbeta primers that the PCR ran. Per the study methods: A later analysis tallied tens of millions of unique TCR beta chains, 9 million to 12 million of them shared. Sequenced by immunoSEQ multiplex PCR; TCRdb stores in-frame clones only, minus some. That table gives V, J and clone size, and the DNA gave D and trimming. Of 150,000 to 180,000 clones in the sample, around 79% were seen once. When sampled, the donors appeared nominally healthy, though they likely had unrecorded immune exposures.

This TCR came from a man between 18 and 35 years old in good health and CMV-seronegative. Source material: PBMCs. The chain carries TRBV29-1 and TRBJ2-7; 8 bases agree with TRBD1. In DNA, the CDR3 is TGCAGCGTTGAAGGACAGGGGTTTCCATACGAGCAGTACTTC. Protein sequence: CSVEGQGFPYEQYF.